This TCR beta chain was recorded in a study of T cell repertoires in cytomegalovirus infection. Turning to the study itself: CMV infection and matching HLA type were both indicated by public TCR beta signatures.

MiXCR, applied by TCRdb to the reads, yields one record per CDR3 protein. Seen here are about 180,000 distinct CDR3 sequences, about 18% observed once, and the top ten hold under 30%. There are a few counts of this clonotype. The antigen remains undetermined. General observations from the study: Clonotypes of TCR beta that were HLA-C-restricted and CMV-specific dominated the ex vivo response. Based on cumulative public TCR beta family frequency, carriers of CMV plus the relevant HLA were identified.

Trimming at V came to 5 bases and at J to 1 base, leaving 7 bases not matched to a gene. Germline V gives CDR1 SEHNR, CDR2 FQNEAQ (reference sequence). The CDR3 is 16 residues long. Sequences were obtained from CD8+ T cells from PBMCs. The rearrangement uses TRBV7-9 and TRBJ1-1, with 10 positions matching TRBD1. The sequence came from a human donor in good health (CMV status not recorded). Some clones in this sample may be carry-over from other donors' samples. Here the CDR3 reads CASSPLGTGENTEAFF. In DNA form, the CDR3 reads TGTGCCAGCAGCCCACTAGGGACAGGGGAGAACACTGAAGCTTTCTTT.